The 8 T cell receptor beta chains listed next were all sequenced from one sample in a study of cytomegalovirus exposure and HLA in healthy donors. Primers for the PCR totalled 60 Vbeta and 13 Jbeta. Data came from immunoSEQ multiplex PCR; TCRdb stores just in-frame clones and leaves some out. This listing includes around 130,000 clones. What was sequenced was PBMCs. The origin of the receptors is a woman in her thirties or forties in good health and CMV-seronegative.

This rearrangement joins TRBV6-6 to TRBJ1-5; the D is unclear. The CDR3 is 15 residues long. Trimming cost V 6 bases and J 6 bases, with 18 bases left between them. Germline CDR1 MNHNY, CDR2 SVGAGI (reference sequence). CDR3 in amino acids: CASSLDRAGSQPQHF. Here the CDR3 DNA reads TGTGCCAGCAGCCTGGACCGAGCTGGGAGTCAGCCCCAGCATTTT.

The V and J genes are TRBV5-4 and TRBJ2-3, with TRBD1 identical over 7 bases. The trim removed 8 bases at V and 1 base at J, leaving 10 bases unmatched. CDR3 length: 15 residues. Germline assignment: CDR1 SGHNT and CDR2 YYREEE (reference sequence). The CDR3 DNA is TGTGCCAGTACTTCATTTACAGGGGGCACAGATACGCAGTATTTT. As protein: CASTSFTGGTDTQYF. Using reference TRBV5-4 and TRBJ2-3 for the parts outside the CDR3, the full variable domain is ETGVTQSPTHLIKTRGQQVTLRCSSQSGHNTVSWYQQALGQGPQFIFQYYREEENGRGNFPPRFSGLQFPNYSSELNVNALELDDSALYLCASTSFTGGTDTQYFGPGTRLTVL.

This chain uses TRBV5-1 with TRBJ1-2; D may be TRBD1 (6 bases). Germline CDR1 SGHRS, CDR2 YFSETQ. CDR3 length: 11 amino acids. With 7 bases removed from V and 8 bases from J, the gap between germline ends came to 12 bases. CDR3 sequence reads: CASGGGPGYTF. The CDR3 DNA follows: TGCGCCAGCGGCGGGGGGCCGGGCTACACCTTC.

The chain has TRBV28 and TRBJ1-3; D unclear. Trimming pared 8 bases from V and 3 bases from J, leaving 8 bases between. This CDR3 is built from 12 residues. CDR1 is MDHEN, CDR2 SYDVKM, per germline. The CDR3: CASVANGNTIYF. DNA for the CDR3: TGTGCCAGCGTCGCGAATGGAAACACCATATATTTT.

The gene calls are TRBV9 and TRBJ2-5, with 11 bases identical to TRBD1. The J segment lost 1 base and the V segment lost 0 bases, leaving 2 bases of the junction unmatched. CDR3 size: 16 residues. Germline V gives CDR1 SGDLS, CDR2 YYNGEE. The CDR3 DNA is TGTGCCAGCAGCGTAGTTGGGACAGGGGGCCAAGAGACCCAGTACTTC. The encoded protein is CASSVVGTGGQETQYF.

The chain recombines TRBV28 with TRBJ2-2; 16 bases match TRBD2. CDR3 length equals 18 residues. Per the germline V gene, CDR1 is MDHEN and CDR2 is SYDVKM. Unmatched junction bases numbered 6, after V lost 5 bases and J lost 3 bases. CDR3 sequence: CASSRPGLAGGYTGELFF. As DNA, the CDR3 is TGTGCCAGCAGTCGACCGGGACTAGCGGGGGGGTACACCGGGGAGCTGTTTTTT.

The rearrangement joins TRBV5-6 to TRBJ2-7, with D tentatively TRBD2 (5 bases). CDR3 length equals 12 residues. Trimming removed 4 bases from V and 2 bases from J, with 7 bases in between. Germline V gene sequence: CDR1 SGHDT, CDR2 YYEEEE. CDR3 loop: CASSLGTYEQYF. The CDR3 nucleotides read TGTGCCAGCAGCCTCGGGACCTACGAGCAGTACTTC.

The chain joins TRBV16 to TRBJ1-2, with TRBD1 identical over 8 bases. The CDR3 has 16 residues. Germline CDR1 and CDR2: KGHSY and FQNENV. V dropped 7 bases and J dropped 4; count of bases not matched to a gene: 14. The CDR3 coding sequence is TGTGCCAGCACCCCAGGGGAGACAGGGGTGAGCTATGGCTACACCTTC. The encoded protein is CASTPGETGVSYGYTF.